This T cell receptor beta chain was sequenced in a study of CD8 T cells in ankylosing spondylitis. The ends were cut back, 6 bases at V and 7 bases at J, with 13 bases in the middle. The CDR3 extends over 13 amino acids. Germline V gene lookup returns CDR1 SQVTM and CDR2 ANQGSEA. A single record per CDR3 protein comes from TCRdb applying MiXCR to the 5' RACE reads. The repertoire holds roughly 250,000 distinct CDR3 sequences, 8% to 9.5% seen once, with approximately 6.2% in the top ten. The sequence derives from a male donor with ankylosing spondylitis or in good health (not recorded which). The chain has TRBV29-1 and TRBJ2-6; D is perhaps TRBD1 or TRBD2 (5 bases each). The sample consisted of blood, either unsorted or a sorted T cell fraction (not recorded which). The CDR3 spells CSVDPGGANVLTF. The CDR3, as DNA: TGCAGCGTGGATCCTGGGGGAGCCAACGTCCTGACTTTC.